The TCR beta chain under discussion was sequenced for a study of T-cell memory formation after mild COVID-19. Study context: The two donors had largely donor-specific TCR clusters. Whole-study findings and limits: Day 15 to 85 contracting clones showed balanced CD4/CD8; later expanders leaned CD4+.

The V segment lost 4 bases and the J segment 2 bases; nucleotides outside the gene matches: 8. The germline V gene has CDR1 MNHEY and CDR2 SMNVEV (reference sequence). This CDR3 is 15 amino acids long. TCRdb redid the calling of the 5' RACE reads with MiXCR, one entry per CDR3 protein. The table records about 280,000 distinct CDR3 sequences, 7.5% to 9.5% of them present only once. A word on this clonotype: The target antigen is unknown.

The chain combines TRBV27 with TRBJ2-7; 7 nucleotides match TRBD2. The TCR originated in a man between 18 and 29 years old who had mild COVID-19 (a few samples of this study predate the infection). Cell type and time point are not known. The sample was PBMCs or a T cell subset sorted from them (not recorded which). In DNA, the CDR3 is TGTGCCAGCAGTTGGGTCGGGGGGTCAACCTACGAGCAGTACTTC. It is translated as CASSWVGGSTYEQYF.